This T cell receptor (beta chain) was obtained from a study of response to subunit inactivated influenza vaccine. One entry per CDR3 protein, called by TCRdb with MiXCR from the RT-PCR reads. The repertoire holds 650,000 to 800,000 distinct CDR3 sequences, roughly 14% seen once, with around 6.5% in the top ten. The germline V and J ends were trimmed by 2 bases and 6 bases, with 8 bases remaining between them. CDR3 length equals 12 residues. The germline V gene encodes CDR1 GTSNPN and CDR2 SVGIG (reference sequence). This clonotype was observed a few times. Its antigen remains unknown. Regarding the study as a whole: Few additional T cells are recruited per seasonal influenza vaccination, authors suggested.

The receptor comes from a man aged 45 to 65 who received an inactivated influenza vaccine. The sample in question was PBMCs from blood, obtained around two weeks before vaccination. The chain combines TRBV30 with TRBJ1-5; D is unclear. The CDR3 here is CAWSRGFQPQHF. In DNA form, the CDR3 reads TGTGCCTGGAGTAGAGGTTTTCAGCCCCAGCATTTT.